Listed here are 16 T cell receptor beta chains from one sample, sequenced in a study of blood T cell repertoires in COVID-19. The method was immunoSEQ multiplex PCR; TCRdb's version includes in-frame clones alone and lacks a portion of them. The data show about 58,000 clones, with over 75% seen just once and about 30% held by the top ten. Sequencing used peripheral blood. These receptors were taken from a man in his sixties with COVID-19, enrolled during active disease.

The CDR3 DNA reads as TGTGCCAGTAGTACCCTAGCGGGAAGGTACGAGCAGTACTTC. This gives the protein CASSTLAGRYEQYF. The chain is built from TRBV19 and TRBJ2-7, with 9 bases identical to TRBD2. With V trimmed by 4 bases and J by 4 bases, 5 bases remained unmatched. The germline gives CDR1 LNHDA, CDR2 SQIVND (reference sequence). This CDR3 has 14 residues. Full variable domain (outside the CDR3, taken from reference TRBV19 and TRBJ2-7): DGGITQSPKYLFRKEGQNVTLSCEQNLNHDAMYWYRQDPGQGLRLIYYSQIVNDFQKGDIAEGYSVSREKKESFPLTVTSAQKNPTAFYLCASSTLAGRYEQYFGPGTRLTVT.

The chain recombines TRBV6-5 with TRBJ1-1; tentatively, D is TRBD1 (6 bases). V lost 2 bases and J lost 7, with 11 bases in between. The CDR3 has 13 residues. Germline-derived CDR1 and CDR2 are MNHEY and SVGAGI. The chain's CDR3 is CASSYAGDNEAFF. Written as DNA, the CDR3 is TGTGCCAGCAGTTACGCCGGGGACAATGAAGCTTTCTTT.

There are a few counts of this clone. The DNA for the CDR3 is TGTGCCAGCAGTCGGGTCAGGGGGCAGGGAGAGACCCAGTACTTC. This translates into CASSRVRGQGETQYF. The chain combines TRBV6-5 with TRBJ2-5, with 8 bases aligning to TRBD1. V lost 5 bases and J lost 4; bases outside the gene matches: 9. CDR1 MNHEY and CDR2 SVGAGI come from the germline V gene. This CDR3 has 15 residues.

The chain employs TRBV11-2 and TRBJ2-1; tentatively, D is TRBD1 (6 bases). The germline CDR1 and CDR2 sequences are SGHAT and FQNNGV. V lost 6 bases and J 4 bases, leaving 16 bases between the germline ends. The CDR3 is made up of 15 amino acids. The CDR3 DNA sequence: TGTGCCAGCAGACTACAGGGATCCGTTTACAATGAGCAGTTCTTC. Translation gives CASRLQGSVYNEQFF. The entire variable domain, with the rest obtained from reference TRBV11-2 and TRBJ2-1, is as follows: EAGVAQSPRYKIIEKRQSVAFWCNPISGHATLYWYQQILGQGPKLLIQFQNNGVVDDSQLPKDRFSAERLKGVDSTLKIQPAKLEDSAVYLCASRLQGSVYNEQFFGPGTRLTVL.

The gene calls are TRBV7-2 and TRBJ1-3; D gene ambiguous. V was cut by 1 base and J by 10 bases, with 17 bases left in between. The CDR3 consists of 15 residues. CDR1 and CDR2 (germline): SGHTA, FQGNSA. CDR3 in DNA: TGTGCCAGCAGCTTAGTGATAGGGAGCGGGCTGACCATATATTTT. Its translation: CASSLVIGSGLTIYF. Together with reference TRBV7-2 and TRBJ1-3, the CDR3 gives the full variable domain: GAGVSQSPSNKVTEKGKDVELRCDPISGHTALYWYRQSLGQGLEFLIYFQGNSAPDKSGLPSDRFSAERTGGSVSTLTIQRTQQEDSAVYLCASSLVIGSGLTIYFGEGSWLTVV.

The genes are TRBV6-5 and TRBJ2-3; a possible D gene is TRBD1 (6 bases). Germline V lookup: CDR1 MNHEY, CDR2 SVGAGI. V was shortened by 4 bases and J by 0 bases, with 14 bases between the two germline ends. The CDR3 runs 16 residues. CDR3 DNA: TGTGCCAGCAGTTTTTATCAGGGGTCCAGCACAGATACGCAGTATTTT. Encoded protein: CASSFYQGSSTDTQYF.

The table lists this clone with a few counts. Written as DNA, the CDR3 is TGTGCCAGCAGTTATAAATCAGGGTCAGGAGGGGAAAAACTGTTTTTT. This translates into CASSYKSGSGGEKLFF. The V gene is TRBV28, the J gene TRBJ1-4, with TRBD1 as a possible D gene (5 bases). Deletions cut 4 bases from V and 8 bases from J, with 20 bases between. Germline lookup yields CDR1 MDHEN and CDR2 SYDVKM. The CDR3 contains 16 residues.

This clone has only one observation. V and J are TRBV4-1 and TRBJ2-2, with TRBD1 matching over 8 bases. Looked up from germline, CDR1 is MGHRA and CDR2 is YSYEKL. Trimming took 3 bases from V and 6 from J; bases not matched to a gene: 15. The CDR3 totals 18 residues. This CDR3 reads CASSQASDRGPMAGELFF. CDR3 sequence (DNA): TGCGCCAGCAGCCAGGCATCCGACAGGGGACCTATGGCCGGGGAGCTGTTTTTT.

The rearrangement joins TRBV19 to TRBJ1-1, with D perhaps TRBD1 (5 bases). V was cut by 7 bases and J by 3 bases, with 15 bases left in between. Germline V gene sequence: CDR1 LNHDA, CDR2 SQIVND (reference sequence). CDR3 size: 14 residues. CDR3 amino acids: CASNRWEGYTEAFF. In DNA, the CDR3 is TGTGCCAGTAATCGGTGGGAGGGGTACACTGAAGCTTTCTTT.

The V and J genes are TRBV7-2 and TRBJ2-5, with D possibly being TRBD1 (5 bases). CDR1 is SGHTA and CDR2 is FQGNSA in the germline V gene. The V and J ends lost 2 bases and 3 bases respectively, with 13 bases between them. This CDR3 is built from 15 residues. Here the CDR3 reads CASSLMAGFKETQYF. DNA for the CDR3: TGTGCCAGCAGCTTAATGGCAGGGTTTAAAGAGACCCAGTACTTC.

This rearrangement joins TRBV18 to TRBJ1-2; unclear D gene. Germline-derived CDR1 and CDR2 are KGHSH and LQKENI. V was cut by 0 bases and J by 2 bases, with 4 bases left in between. The CDR3 has 13 amino acids. CDR3 nucleotide sequence: TGTGCCAGCTCACCACCTCAAAACTATGGCTACACCTTC. This translates into CASSPPQNYGYTF.

This chain uses TRBV13 with TRBJ2-7, with 7 nucleotides matching TRBD2. This CDR3 has 14 residues. Germline V CDR1 and CDR2: PRHDT, FYEKMQ (reference sequence). The junction had 4 bases not matched to a gene; V was cut back by 5 bases and J by 0 bases. The CDR3 DNA reads TGTGCCAGCAGCGACAGCGGGACCTCCTACGAGCAGTACTTC. Its translation: CASSDSGTSYEQYF.

The chain employs TRBV7-9 and TRBJ2-3; D uncertain. CDR3 length: 12 residues. Germline CDR1 SEHNR, CDR2 FQNEAQ (reference sequence). The V end was cut by 3 bases, the J end by 6 bases, with 7 bases between. The CDR3 bases are TGTGCCAGCAGCTTTACGGTGGATACGCAGTATTTT. Translating it yields CASSFTVDTQYF.

V usage is TRBV27 and J usage is TRBJ1-1; 7 bases match TRBD1. CDR1 and CDR2 (germline): MNHEY, SMNVEV (reference sequence). This CDR3 region has 13 residues. J lost 11 bases, V lost 5 bases, and 11 bases had no gene match. The CDR3 bases are TGTGCCAGCAGTACAACAGGGGCTCCCAAGGCTTTCTTT. Amino acids: CASSTTGAPKAFF.

This chain's CDR3 is CASRDGTGVGGYTF. The CDR3 DNA reads as TGTGCCAGCAGGGACGGGACAGGGGTTGGTGGCTACACCTTC. The rearrangement joins TRBV6-5 to TRBJ1-2; 10 bases are a match to TRBD1. Trimming at V came to 6 bases and at J to 7 bases, leaving 8 bases not matched to a gene. The CDR3 is 14 amino acids. In germline, CDR1 is MNHEY, CDR2 SVGAGI.

The rearrangement links TRBV7-6 to TRBJ2-1; 11 bases align to TRBD2. The V gene end was trimmed by 1 base and the J gene end by 7 bases; junction bases not matched to a gene: 3. This CDR3 has 15 residues. Germline values: CDR1 SGHVS, CDR2 FNYEAQ. CDR3 amino acids: CASSLVAGGRNEQFF. The CDR3 nucleotides read TGTGCCAGCAGCTTAGTAGCGGGGGGGCGAAATGAGCAGTTCTTC.